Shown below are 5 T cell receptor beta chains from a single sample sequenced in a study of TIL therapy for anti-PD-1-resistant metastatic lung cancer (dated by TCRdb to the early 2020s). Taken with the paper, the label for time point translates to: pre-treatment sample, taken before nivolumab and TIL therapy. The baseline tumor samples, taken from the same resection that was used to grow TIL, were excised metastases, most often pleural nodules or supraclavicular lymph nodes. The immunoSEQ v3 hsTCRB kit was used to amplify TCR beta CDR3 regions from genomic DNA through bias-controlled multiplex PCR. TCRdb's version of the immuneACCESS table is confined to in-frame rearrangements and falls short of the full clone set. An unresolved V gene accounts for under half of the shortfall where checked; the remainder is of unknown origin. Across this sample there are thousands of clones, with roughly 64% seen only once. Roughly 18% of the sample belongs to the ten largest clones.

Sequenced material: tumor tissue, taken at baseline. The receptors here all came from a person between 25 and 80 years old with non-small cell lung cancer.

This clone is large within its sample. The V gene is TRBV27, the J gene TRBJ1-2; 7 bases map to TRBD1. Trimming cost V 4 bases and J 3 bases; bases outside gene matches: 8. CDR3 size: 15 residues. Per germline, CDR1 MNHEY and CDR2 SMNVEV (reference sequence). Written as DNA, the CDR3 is TGTGCCAGCAGTTCCATCGACAGGGTTGACTATGGCTACACCTTC. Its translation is CASSSIDRVDYGYTF.

The CDR3 protein is CASSNSGRDTDTQYF. The CDR3 nucleotides are TGTGCCAGCAGCAACAGCGGGAGGGACACAGATACGCAGTATTTT. The J gene is TRBJ2-3, the V gene TRBV7-9; 10 positions agree with TRBD2. The germline gives CDR1 SEHNR, CDR2 FQNEAQ (reference sequence). This CDR3 has 15 amino acids. After removal of 5 bases from V and 2 bases from J, the junction contained 4 bases not matched to a gene.

The CDR3: CASSLQGGRTDTQYF. The CDR3 DNA reads as TGCGCCAGCAGCCTCCAGGGCGGGAGAACAGATACGCAGTATTTT. V is TRBV4-1 and J is TRBJ2-3, with TRBD2 matching over 7 bases. The CDR3 is made up of 15 amino acids. V gave up 4 bases and J gave up 3 bases; unmatched junction bases: 7. Germline CDR1 is MGHRA and CDR2 is YSYEKL.

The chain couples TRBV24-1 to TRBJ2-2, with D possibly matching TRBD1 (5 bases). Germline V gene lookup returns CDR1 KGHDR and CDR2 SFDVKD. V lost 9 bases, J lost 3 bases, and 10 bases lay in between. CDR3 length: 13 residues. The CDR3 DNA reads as TGTGCCACCGGGGCCACATACACCGGGGAGCTGTTTTTT. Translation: CATGATYTGELFF.

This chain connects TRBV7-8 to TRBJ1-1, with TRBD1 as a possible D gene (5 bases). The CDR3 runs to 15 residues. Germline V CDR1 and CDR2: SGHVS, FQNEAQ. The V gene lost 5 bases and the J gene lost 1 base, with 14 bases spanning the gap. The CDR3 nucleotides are TGTGCCAGCAGCCTCGGGACCCACAGGAACACTGAAGCTTTCTTT. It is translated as CASSLGTHRNTEAFF.